The 19 T cell receptor beta chains listed next were all sequenced from one sample in a study of T cell responses to AZD1222 COVID-19 vaccine. TCRdb's copy holds only in-frame clones and misses some; the assay was immunoSEQ multiplex PCR. The sample contains 100,000 to 120,000 clones, more than 75% of which appear only once. Sequencing was performed on peripheral blood, taken on day 0 of AZD1222 vaccination. Receptors were obtained from an adult in good health.

This clone was recorded once. V gene TRBV9 combines with J gene TRBJ2-1; D is possibly TRBD2 (5 bases). CDR3 size: 14 residues. The germline gives CDR1 SGDLS, CDR2 YYNGEE. The V and J ends lost 4 bases and 7 bases respectively, with 15 bases between them. The CDR3 coding sequence is TGTGCCAGCAGCCTTAGTGGGAGTAATAATGAGCAGTTCTTC. It translates to CASSLSGSNNEQFF.

CDR3 sequence (DNA): TGTGCCAGCAGCAGTTTAGAGAGAACGGATGAGCAGTTCTTC. It yields the protein CASSSLERTDEQFF. This rearrangement joins TRBV7-3 to TRBJ2-1; D is unresolved. Deletions cut 5 bases from V and 8 bases from J, with 16 bases between. CDR1 is SGHTA and CDR2 is FQGTGA in the germline V gene. This CDR3 spans 14 amino acids.

The rearrangement uses TRBV14 and TRBJ2-7; D is uncertain. The CDR3 consists of 15 residues. V was trimmed by 0 bases and J by 7 bases, leaving 16 bases between them. The germline gives CDR1 SGHDN, CDR2 FVKESK. CDR3 sequence: CASSQDPPRMGEQYF. CDR3 DNA sequence: TGTGCCAGCAGCCAAGATCCCCCCAGGATGGGGGAGCAGTACTTC. Supplemented by reference TRBV14 and TRBJ2-7, the full variable domain reads EAGVTQFPSHSVIEKGQTVTLRCDPISGHDNLYWYRRVMGKEIKFLLHFVKESKQDESGMPNNRFLAERTGGTYSTLKVQPAELEDSGVYFCASSQDPPRMGEQYFGPGTRLTVT.

The chain couples TRBV9 to TRBJ1-1, with TRBD1 as a possible D gene (5 bases). Per germline, CDR1 SGDLS and CDR2 YYNGEE. This CDR3 has 15 amino acids. Trimming shortened V by 2 bases and J by 5 bases, and 16 bases separated the two germline ends. For the CDR3, the DNA is TGTGCCAGCAGCGTGTCCGGGGGTCGGGGGACTGAAGCTTTCTTT. It translates to CASSVSGGRGTEAFF.

The chain has TRBV7-8 and TRBJ2-7; D not resolved. Trimming left V 5 bases short and J 4 bases short, with 12 bases between. CDR3 length equals 13 residues. Germline CDR1 SGHVS, CDR2 FQNEAQ. The CDR3 sequence: CASSLGDGYEQYF. CDR3 in DNA: TGTGCCAGCAGCCTCGGAGACGGGTACGAGCAGTACTTC.

The chain uses TRBV6-5 and TRBJ2-1, with 9 bases that match TRBD1. The CDR3 contains 15 residues. Germline V gene data show CDR1 as MNHEY and CDR2 as SVGAGI. V trimming: 6 bases; J trimming: 3 bases; junction bases outside the gene matches: 6. The CDR3 is CASSPGQGFYNEQFF. The CDR3 nucleotides read TGTGCCAGCAGCCCGGGACAGGGATTCTACAATGAGCAGTTCTTC.

This chain connects TRBV6-5 to TRBJ2-1; D remains unclear. V lost 10 bases and J 7 bases, leaving 8 bases between the germline ends. This CDR3 is built from 10 residues. Germline lookup yields CDR1 MNHEY and CDR2 SVGAGI. The CDR3 nucleotides read TGTGCCATAGATGTTAATGAGCAGTTCTTC. It encodes CAIDVNEQFF.

V usage is TRBV28 and J usage is TRBJ1-2; no clear D gene. V gave up 10 bases and J gave up 6 bases, with 12 bases separating them. This CDR3 has 11 residues. CDR1 and CDR2 from the germline V gene are MDHEN and SYDVKM. In DNA form, the CDR3 reads TGTGCCACCGGCGGAGCGGATGGCTACACCTTC. It specifies CATGGADGYTF.

This clone was counted between two and nine times. This chain links TRBV2 with TRBJ2-1; 13 bases are a match to TRBD2. Trimming removed 1 base from V and 15 bases from J; junction bases left unmatched: 3. Germline V gives CDR1 SNHLY, CDR2 FYNNEI. This CDR3 comprises 13 residues. CDR3 protein: CASSEGGLAGVFF. The DNA for the CDR3 is TGTGCCAGCAGTGAAGGCGGACTAGCGGGAGTGTTCTTC.

V gene TRBV3-1 (or the pseudogene TRBV3-2) combines with J gene TRBJ2-3, with D uncertain. Germline CDR1 LGHDT, CDR2 YNNKEL (reference sequence). Trimming took 10 bases from V and 1 from J, leaving 12 bases between them. The CDR3 sequence is 13 residues long. The CDR3 here is CATAVAGTDTQYF. DNA of the CDR3: TGTGCCACCGCCGTCGCAGGCACAGATACGCAGTATTTT.

This chain uses TRBV9 with TRBJ1-6, with a tentative D call TRBD1 (5 bases). Germline V gene lookup returns CDR1 SGDLS and CDR2 YYNGEE. V was clipped by 3 bases and J by 10 bases, with 17 bases between them. The CDR3 consists of 15 residues. The CDR3 DNA follows: TGTGCCAGCAGCGGATTGGGGGGTCTAGGATCACCCCTCCACTTT. It translates to CASSGLGGLGSPLHF.

V is TRBV18 and J is TRBJ2-5; D is possibly TRBD1 (6 bases). In germline, CDR1 is KGHSH, CDR2 LQKENI. CDR3 size: 13 residues. Trimming removed 6 bases from V and 1 base from J, with 9 bases in between. The CDR3 nucleotides read TGTGCCAGCTCGGCAGGGGTCCAAGAGACCCAGTACTTC. Amino acids: CASSAGVQETQYF.

This chain joins TRBV14 and TRBJ2-2; D gene unclear. Germline V lookup: CDR1 SGHDN, CDR2 FVKESK. CDR3 size: 14 residues. V lost 4 bases, J lost 3 bases, and 9 bases lay in between. This CDR3 reads CASSLRLDTGELFF. The CDR3, as DNA: TGTGCCAGCAGCCTTCGTTTGGACACCGGGGAGCTGTTTTTT.

The rearrangement uses TRBV28 and TRBJ2-4; maybe TRBD2 (6 bases). The CDR3 is 15 residues long. Germline CDR1 reads MDHEN; CDR2 reads SYDVKM. V was clipped by 10 bases and J by 9 bases, with 25 bases between them. In nucleotides, the CDR3 is TGTGCCACCGGGTCTGCGGGACTCCCCTTAGGCATTCAGTACTTC. The encoded protein is CATGSAGLPLGIQYF.

The chain is built from TRBV7-9 and TRBJ2-1, with no clear D. Germline values: CDR1 SEHNR, CDR2 FQNEAQ (reference sequence). The length of the CDR3 is 13 residues. The germline V and J ends were trimmed by 1 base and 9 bases, with 10 bases remaining between them. The CDR3 coding sequence is TGTGCCAGCAGCTTAGGTACAGTCCCTGAGCAGTTCTTC. Translation gives CASSLGTVPEQFF. Combining the CDR3 with reference TRBV7-9 and TRBJ2-1 gives the whole variable domain DTGVSQNPRHKITKRGQNVTFRCDPISEHNRLYWYRQTLGQGPEFLTYFQNEAQLEKSRLLSDRFSAERPKGSFSTLEIQRTEQGDSAMYLCASSLGTVPEQFFGPGTRLTVL.

The genes are TRBV28 and TRBJ2-7; 8 bases align to TRBD1. The CDR3 runs to 13 residues. After removal of 2 bases from V and 7 bases from J, the junction contained 4 bases not matched to a gene. Per the germline V gene, CDR1 is MDHEN and CDR2 is SYDVKM. In nucleotides, the CDR3 is TGTGCCAGCAGTTTAGGGACAGGTAGAGAGCAGTACTTC. It specifies CASSLGTGREQYF.

This chain links TRBV28 with TRBJ1-4; D is perhaps TRBD1 (6 bases). The germline V and J ends were trimmed by 1 base and 10 bases, with 13 bases remaining between them. From germline, CDR1 is MDHEN and CDR2 SYDVKM. The CDR3 contains 14 residues. CDR3 sequence: CASSLSGARAKLFF. The CDR3 DNA sequence: TGTGCCAGCAGTTTATCAGGGGCAAGGGCAAAACTGTTTTTT.

The chain couples TRBV9 to TRBJ1-1; D is perhaps TRBD1 (6 bases). The germline V gene has CDR1 SGDLS and CDR2 YYNGEE. This CDR3 spans 13 amino acids. Trimming removed 2 bases at V and 5 bases at J, with 10 bases between. The DNA of the CDR3 is TGTGCCAGCAGCGTCGAACAGGGTACTGAAGCTTTCTTT. It specifies CASSVEQGTEAFF.

The gene calls are TRBV18 and TRBJ1-5; the D is unclear. Trimming pared 2 bases from V and 0 bases from J, leaving 5 bases between. The CDR3 covers 14 residues. Germline V gives CDR1 KGHSH, CDR2 LQKENI. The CDR3 here is CASSPETSNQPQHF. In nucleotides, the CDR3 is TGTGCCAGCTCACCAGAAACTAGCAATCAGCCCCAGCATTTT.